Listed below are T cell receptor beta chains from one sample, sequenced in a study of PD-1 blockade in classical Hodgkin lymphoma. Produced via immunoSEQ multiplex PCR; TCRdb's table is partial and in-frame only. The sample lists about 12,000 clones, more than 70% occurring once. Sequenced material: CD4+ T cells from blood, taken before the fourth cycle of nivolumab. The source is a human donor with classical Hodgkin lymphoma. Both conserved end residues are part of each CDR3. The order of the fields is J gene, clone size, V gene, D gene, CDR3 protein, CDR3 DNA. D genes are given only for firm matches. Clone sizes are given selectively: once, few, many, or a class where the clone is expanded.

j_call: TRBJ2-2; clone_size: -; v_call: TRBV14; d_call: TRBD2; cdr3_aa: CASSQGLAGLANTGELFF; cdr3_nt: TGTGCCAGCAGCCAAGGGTTAGCGGGACTCGCGAACACCGGGGAGCTGTTTTTT
j_call: TRBJ2-1; clone_size: -; v_call: TRBV6-5; d_call: TRBD2; cdr3_aa: CASSSGTSGGVNEQFF; cdr3_nt: TGTGCCAGCAGTTCCGGGACTAGCGGGGGGGTTAATGAGCAGTTCTTC
j_call: TRBJ2-3; clone_size: -; v_call: TRBV5-4; d_call: -; cdr3_aa: CASSTYTDTQYF; cdr3_nt: TGTGCCAGCAGCACGTACACAGATACGCAGTATTTT
j_call: TRBJ2-5; clone_size: -; v_call: TRBV18; d_call: -; cdr3_aa: CASSPRGGGIETQYF; cdr3_nt: TGTGCCAGCTCACCCCGAGGGGGAGGAATAGAGACCCAGTACTTC
j_call: TRBJ2-5; clone_size: -; v_call: TRBV11-2; d_call: TRBD1; cdr3_aa: CASRPRGQGKAETQYF; cdr3_nt: TGTGCCAGCAGACCAAGGGGACAGGGGAAAGCAGAGACCCAGTACTTC
j_call: TRBJ2-1; clone_size: -; v_call: TRBV19; d_call: -; cdr3_aa: CASSMTGWNEQFF; cdr3_nt: TGTGCCAGTAGTATGACCGGGTGGAATGAGCAGTTCTTC
j_call: TRBJ1-6; clone_size: -; v_call: TRBV5-6; d_call: TRBD1; cdr3_aa: CASSYKDRGDNSPLHF; cdr3_nt: TGTGCCAGCAGCTATAAGGACAGGGGTGATAATTCACCCCTCCACTTT
j_call: TRBJ2-5; clone_size: -; v_call: TRBV7-7; d_call: TRBD2; cdr3_aa: CASSLTRSGGGTQYF; cdr3_nt: TGTGCCAGCAGCCTTACACGGAGCGGGGGGGGGACCCAGTACTTC
j_call: TRBJ1-2; clone_size: -; v_call: TRBV29-1; d_call: -; cdr3_aa: CSVGEGYGYTF; cdr3_nt: TGCAGCGTGGGGGAGGGCTATGGCTACACCTTC
j_call: TRBJ2-1; clone_size: -; v_call: TRBV5-4; d_call: TRBD2; cdr3_aa: CASSLVPAGGLGEQFF; cdr3_nt: TGTGCCAGCAGCTTGGTACCAGCGGGGGGGCTCGGGGAGCAGTTCTTC
j_call: TRBJ2-5; clone_size: few; v_call: TRBV2; d_call: -; cdr3_aa: CASSEQGETQYF; cdr3_nt: TGTGCCAGCAGTGAACAGGGAGAGACCCAGTACTTC
j_call: TRBJ2-7; clone_size: -; v_call: TRBV19; d_call: -; cdr3_aa: CASSRAGQQGYEQYF; cdr3_nt: TGTGCCAGTAGCCGAGCCGGACAACAGGGCTACGAGCAGTACTTC
j_call: TRBJ2-5; clone_size: -; v_call: TRBV7-3; d_call: -; cdr3_aa: CASSLSDTGPRGTQYF; cdr3_nt: TGTGCCAGCAGCTTAAGTGATACAGGTCCCAGGGGGACCCAGTACTTC
j_call: TRBJ2-5; clone_size: -; v_call: TRBV7-3; d_call: -; cdr3_aa: CASSLGKWETQYF; cdr3_nt: TGTGCCAGCAGCTTAGGGAAGTGGGAGACCCAGTACTTC
j_call: TRBJ2-5; clone_size: -; v_call: TRBV5-5; d_call: -; cdr3_aa: CASSLGAPQETQYF; cdr3_nt: TGTGCCAGCAGCTTGGGGGCTCCCCAAGAGACCCAGTACTTC
j_call: TRBJ2-1; clone_size: -; v_call: TRBV5-1; d_call: -; cdr3_aa: CASSSSRFTANEQFF; cdr3_nt: TGCGCCAGCAGCTCGAGCCGATTTACGGCTAATGAGCAGTTCTTC
j_call: TRBJ2-7; clone_size: -; v_call: TRBV6-6; d_call: -; cdr3_aa: CASNPAGSSYEQYF; cdr3_nt: TGTGCCAGCAACCCTGCGGGGAGCTCCTACGAGCAGTACTTC
j_call: TRBJ1-6; clone_size: -; v_call: TRBV2; d_call: -; cdr3_aa: CASSESGPFLSPLHF; cdr3_nt: TGTGCCAGCAGTGAATCAGGGCCGTTTTTATCACCCCTCCACTTT
j_call: TRBJ1-6; clone_size: -; v_call: TRBV5-4; d_call: TRBD1; cdr3_aa: CASSFDPGQSNSPLHF; cdr3_nt: TGTGCCAGCAGCTTCGATCCGGGACAGAGTAATTCACCCCTCCACTTT
j_call: TRBJ1-5; clone_size: -; v_call: TRBV9; d_call: -; cdr3_aa: CASSVDPSNQPQHF; cdr3_nt: TGTGCCAGCAGCGTAGATCCTAGCAATCAGCCCCAGCATTTT
j_call: TRBJ1-1; clone_size: -; v_call: TRBV12-5; d_call: -; cdr3_aa: CASGPDQVPEAFF; cdr3_nt: TGTGCTAGTGGTCCGGACCAGGTCCCTGAAGCTTTCTTT
j_call: TRBJ1-2; clone_size: -; v_call: TRBV28; d_call: -; cdr3_aa: CASSFPSRRVDYGYTF; cdr3_nt: TGTGCCAGCAGTTTCCCCTCTAGGCGAGTGGACTATGGCTACACCTTC
j_call: TRBJ1-3; clone_size: -; v_call: TRBV9; d_call: -; cdr3_aa: CASSGAISGNTIYF; cdr3_nt: TGTGCCAGCAGCGGAGCAATATCTGGAAACACCATATATTTT
j_call: TRBJ1-1; clone_size: -; v_call: TRBV5-1; d_call: -; cdr3_aa: CASSFSRRGTEAFF; cdr3_nt: TGCGCCAGCAGCTTTTCCAGAAGGGGTACTGAAGCTTTCTTT
j_call: TRBJ1-2; clone_size: -; v_call: TRBV7-9; d_call: -; cdr3_aa: CASSPSRGTGYTF; cdr3_nt: TGTGCCAGCAGCCCAAGCCGGGGGACTGGCTACACCTTC
j_call: TRBJ2-5; clone_size: -; v_call: TRBV5-1; d_call: TRBD2; cdr3_aa: CASSLLAGEQETQYF; cdr3_nt: TGCGCCAGCAGCTTACTAGCGGGGGAGCAAGAGACCCAGTACTTC
j_call: TRBJ1-2; clone_size: -; v_call: TRBV5-1; d_call: TRBD1; cdr3_aa: CASGDRAESNYGYTF; cdr3_nt: TGCGCCAGCGGCGACAGGGCCGAGTCTAACTATGGCTACACCTTC
j_call: TRBJ2-7; clone_size: -; v_call: TRBV11-2; d_call: TRBD2; cdr3_aa: CASSSTAGGDYEQYF; cdr3_nt: TGTGCCAGCAGCAGCACAGCGGGGGGGGACTACGAGCAGTACTTC
j_call: TRBJ1-1; clone_size: -; v_call: TRBV27; d_call: -; cdr3_aa: CASSLESMNTEAFF; cdr3_nt: TGTGCCAGCAGTTTAGAGTCAATGAACACTGAAGCTTTCTTT
j_call: TRBJ1-1; clone_size: -; v_call: TRBV2; d_call: -; cdr3_aa: CASSERGVENTEAFF; cdr3_nt: TGTGCCAGCAGTGAAAGGGGGGTAGAGAACACTGAAGCTTTCTTT
j_call: TRBJ2-5; clone_size: -; v_call: TRBV6-6; d_call: TRBD1; cdr3_aa: CASSYQGAQETQYF; cdr3_nt: TGTGCCAGCAGTTACCAGGGGGCCCAAGAGACCCAGTACTTC
j_call: TRBJ2-7; clone_size: -; v_call: TRBV28; d_call: -; cdr3_aa: CASSLSIQVYEQYF; cdr3_nt: TGTGCCAGCAGTTTATCTATCCAGGTATACGAGCAGTACTTC
j_call: TRBJ1-2; clone_size: -; v_call: TRBV30; d_call: -; cdr3_aa: CAWAPGPGLDIYGYTF; cdr3_nt: TGTGCCTGGGCCCCGGGACCCGGGTTGGATATCTATGGCTACACCTTC
j_call: TRBJ2-5; clone_size: -; v_call: TRBV4-3; d_call: -; cdr3_aa: CASSVQGRQETQYF; cdr3_nt: TGCGCCAGCAGCGTTCAGGGGAGGCAAGAGACCCAGTACTTC
j_call: TRBJ2-7; clone_size: -; v_call: TRBV6-5; d_call: -; cdr3_aa: CASSYSRSPYEQYF; cdr3_nt: TGTGCCAGCAGTTACTCACGGAGCCCCTACGAGCAGTACTTC
j_call: TRBJ1-6; clone_size: -; v_call: TRBV2; d_call: -; cdr3_aa: CASKDSHSPLHF; cdr3_nt: TGTGCCAGCAAGGACAGTCACTCACCCCTCCACTTT
j_call: TRBJ1-3; clone_size: -; v_call: TRBV7-6; d_call: -; cdr3_aa: CASSLVAKGSGTRYSGNTIYF; cdr3_nt: TGTGCCAGCAGCTTAGTAGCTAAAGGGTCCGGGACGCGATACTCTGGAAACACCATATATTTT
j_call: TRBJ1-1; clone_size: -; v_call: TRBV28; d_call: -; cdr3_aa: CASSFQFAEAFF; cdr3_nt: TGTGCCAGCAGTTTTCAGTTTGCTGAAGCTTTCTTT
j_call: TRBJ2-5; clone_size: -; v_call: TRBV5-1; d_call: -; cdr3_aa: CASSLDQETQYF; cdr3_nt: TGCGCCAGCAGCCTGGACCAAGAGACCCAGTACTTC
j_call: TRBJ2-3; clone_size: -; v_call: TRBV11-3; d_call: TRBD2; cdr3_aa: CASSLGTNPDTQYF; cdr3_nt: TGTGCCAGCAGCTTGGGGACTAATCCAGATACGCAGTATTTT
j_call: TRBJ1-5; clone_size: -; v_call: TRBV4-2; d_call: TRBD1; cdr3_aa: CASKVGGGRNQPQHF; cdr3_nt: TGTGCCAGCAAGGTTGGAGGGGGCAGAAATCAGCCCCAGCATTTT
j_call: TRBJ2-3; clone_size: -; v_call: TRBV29-1; d_call: TRBD2; cdr3_aa: CSAGGLAGFSRTDTQYF; cdr3_nt: TGCAGCGCTGGGGGACTAGCGGGATTCTCTCGCACAGATACGCAGTATTTT
j_call: TRBJ2-7; clone_size: -; v_call: TRBV27; d_call: -; cdr3_aa: CASSLSFQESYEQYF; cdr3_nt: TGTGCCAGCAGTTTATCGTTTCAGGAGTCCTACGAGCAGTACTTC
j_call: TRBJ2-3; clone_size: -; v_call: TRBV29-1; d_call: TRBD2; cdr3_aa: CSVEGGELAGGTDTQYF; cdr3_nt: TGCAGCGTTGAAGGCGGGGAGCTAGCGGGGGGCACAGATACGCAGTATTTT